The following is a T cell receptor (beta chain) sequence with its context. Antigen specificity is unknown. This CDR3 has 14 residues. Germline loops: CDR1 SGDLS, CDR2 YYNGEE. The V and J ends lost 4 bases and 1 base respectively, with 8 bases between them. This record comes from a study of T cell responses to AZD1222 COVID-19 vaccine. Profiling relied on immunoSEQ multiplex PCR, and the TCRdb table lists in-frame clones only, not all of them. The sample consists of around 130,000 clones, about 90% of them appearing once. Points from the study as a whole: Clonal diversity was possibly underestimated, and white British individuals and females predominated among donors.

The genes are TRBV9 and TRBJ2-2; possibly TRBD1 for D (5 bases). The sample in question was peripheral blood, obtained on day 0 of AZD1222 vaccination. The origin of this receptor is an adult in good health. The CDR3 sequence: CASSLDMNTGELFF. The DNA of the CDR3 is TGTGCCAGCAGCCTGGACATGAACACCGGGGAGCTGTTTTTT.